The sequence of this TCR beta chain was determined in a study of tumor-infiltrating lymphocytes in primary liver carcinoma. Study conclusions and caveats: The study found a significantly higher top-250-clone fraction in tumors than in blood (p = 0.039).

Making TCR beta cDNA involved 400 to 600 ng total RNA and a constant-region primer. Slightly modified ARM-PCR with three nested multiplex PCR rounds yielded TCR beta libraries. TCRdb analysed the multiplex PCR reads with MiXCR anew, one entry per CDR3 protein. Counted here are 300,000 to 350,000 distinct CDR3 sequences, around 50% occurring once; the ten biggest clones make up about a sixth. In this sample, this clonotype turned up once. Its specificity is not known. RNA isolated from unsorted whole blood supplied the blood RNA, with germline DNA also extracted. Infection with HBV was chronic in patients; they were treatment-naive. Sampling before surgery obtained around 4.4 milliliters of peripheral blood. Sequenced material: peripheral blood. The sequence derives from a woman in her thirties with primary liver carcinoma and hepatitis B virus infection.

In DNA, the CDR3 is TGCGCCAGCAGCCAAGCAGGGATGTTTACCTGGGAGCTGTTTTTT. Residues: CASSQAGMFTWELFF. The chain recombines TRBV4-1 with TRBJ2-2; D may be TRBD1 (5 bases). Germline CDR1 MGHRA, CDR2 YSYEKL. The length of the CDR3 is 15 residues. V gave up 1 base and J gave up 9 bases, with 15 bases separating them.